The clone carrying this TCR beta chain is a singleton in its sample. These data originate in a study of blood T cell repertoires in COVID-19. About the study: In each case, the material was cDNA or gDNA derived from T cells, B-cell-depleted T cells, or PBMCs.

The repertoire was sequenced with immunoSEQ multiplex PCR; TCRdb's copy has only in-frame clones and lacks some. Among 95,000 to 120,000 clones listed, about 88% were seen once. This CDR3 comprises 15 residues. Per germline, CDR1 SGHTA and CDR2 FQGTGA. V dropped 2 bases and J dropped 8 bases, with 16 bases sitting between them. This TCR was recovered from a woman between 65 and 79 years old who had recovered from COVID-19. Specimen: peripheral blood. This chain joins TRBV7-3 and TRBJ2-1; D is unresolved. The CDR3 DNA follows: TGTGCCAGCAGCTTAGCGGCTTCTCATGCTTATGAGCAGTTCTTC. It specifies CASSLAASHAYEQFF.